This T cell receptor beta chain was found in a study of CXCR3-negative and CXCR3-positive naive CD8 T cells. Of note for this clonotype: Its antigen is unknown.

This CDR3 has 16 amino acids. Germline CDR1 is SGHTA and CDR2 is FQGNSA. Study findings and constraints: The majority of assays used fresh PBMCs, and CXCR3 expression partially decreased after cryopreservation. Naive cells positive for CXCR3 carried more hydrophobic TRB CDR3s than CXCR3-negative ones. Researchers reported similar TRBV-TRBJ usage in naive CXCR3-negative and CXCR3-positive cells, though memory differed.

UMI-labeled 5' RACE yielded the TRB cDNA libraries. Each CDR3 protein gets one entry in TCRdb, which reprocessed the 5' RACE reads and gives no DNA. The sample data list over 150,000 distinct CDR3 sequences. Specimen: naive CXCR3+ CD8+ T cells from blood. Stated subset: CD45RO-CCR7+CD27+CD95- naive CD8+ T cells expressing CXCR3 (TNR3+). This receptor was taken from a human donor in good health. Some clones in this sample may be carry-over from other donors' samples. The chain is built from TRBV7-2 and TRBJ2-1. The CDR3 sequence is CASSYSGRPSYNEQFF.